A single sample is the source of the 7 T cell receptor beta chains below, sequenced in a study of blood T cell repertoires in COVID-19 (dated by TCRdb to the early 2020s). Library preparation used the immunoSEQ multiplex PCR assay. TCRdb carries this immuneACCESS record with in-frame sequences only. Its versions omit some clonotypes, under half of them owing to an unresolved V gene in the studies checked, with the rest unexplained. This sample is represented by approximately 90,000 clones; 75% to 80% of them were singletons. About 5.7% of the sample lies in the top ten. The sequencing sample was made of peripheral blood. The receptors come from a man in his sixties or seventies with COVID-19, enrolled during active disease.

The rearrangement links TRBV29-1 to TRBJ1-2; TRBD1 agrees at 7 bases. CDR3 length: 14 residues. V gave up 5 bases and J gave up 0 bases; unmatched junction bases: 6. Germline CDR1 and CDR2: SQVTM and ANQGSEA. The chain's CDR3 is CSVNTGVANYGYTF. DNA of the CDR3: TGCAGCGTTAACACAGGGGTCGCTAACTATGGCTACACCTTC. The full variable domain, in which reference TRBV29-1 and TRBJ1-2 provide the parts outside the CDR3, is SAVISQKPSRDICQRGTSLTIQCQVDSQVTMMFWYRQQPGQSLTLIATANQGSEATYESGFVIDKFPISRPNLTFSTLTVSNMSPEDSSIYLCSVNTGVANYGYTFGSGTRLTVV.

The chain joins TRBV5-1 to TRBJ1-1; D is perhaps TRBD1 (6 bases). Trimming cost V 3 bases and J 4 bases, with 25 bases left between them. CDR1 SGHRS and CDR2 YFSETQ come from the germline V gene. The length of the CDR3 is 18 residues. The CDR3 spells CASSSTGRKGHMGTEAFF. The CDR3 DNA reads as TGCGCCAGCAGCTCCACGGGTCGAAAGGGACATATGGGCACTGAAGCTTTCTTT.

This chain connects TRBV14 to TRBJ2-3; TRBD1 matches at 9 bases. From germline, CDR1 is SGHDN and CDR2 FVKESK. The CDR3 is made up of 16 amino acids. V lost 5 bases and J lost 0; bases outside the gene matches: 6. CDR3 in amino acids: CASSTRQGGSTDTQYF. The CDR3 region has the DNA TGTGCCAGCAGCACTCGACAGGGGGGTAGCACAGATACGCAGTATTTT.

The chain carries TRBV7-9 and TRBJ1-6, with 9 nucleotides matching TRBD1. The CDR3 spans 15 residues. V lost 5 bases and J lost 10; bases outside the gene matches: 9. Germline V gene data show CDR1 as SEHNR and CDR2 as FQNEAQ (reference sequence). The CDR3 DNA sequence: TGTGCCAGCAGCCGGGGGGACAGGGTGGGCTCACCCCTCCACTTT. Residues: CASSRGDRVGSPLHF. Together with reference TRBV7-9 and TRBJ1-6, the CDR3 gives the full variable domain: DTGVSQNPRHKITKRGQNVTFRCDPISEHNRLYWYRQTLGQGPEFLTYFQNEAQLEKSRLLSDRFSAERPKGSFSTLEIQRTEQGDSAMYLCASSRGDRVGSPLHFGNGTRLTVT.

This chain links TRBV18 with TRBJ2-5; 8 bases line up with TRBD2. The CDR3 is 14 amino acids. J gave up 5 bases and V 5 bases, and 7 bases lay outside the gene matches. The germline V gene has CDR1 KGHSH and CDR2 LQKENI. CDR3 in amino acids: CASSRTSQQETQYF. In DNA, the CDR3 is TGTGCCAGCTCAAGGACTAGCCAACAGGAGACCCAGTACTTC.

The gene calls are TRBV19 and TRBJ1-5; 7 bases match TRBD1. Germline CDR1 LNHDA, CDR2 SQIVND (reference sequence). The CDR3 loop spans 16 amino acids. The junction had 10 bases not matched to a gene; V was cut back by 7 bases and J by 1 base. CDR3 nucleotide sequence: TGTGCCAGTACCTTACTCGGACAGGTGAGCAATCAGCCCCAGCATTTT. Its translation: CASTLLGQVSNQPQHF. Full variable domain (remainder filled in from reference TRBV19 and TRBJ1-5): DGGITQSPKYLFRKEGQNVTLSCEQNLNHDAMYWYRQDPGQGLRLIYYSQIVNDFQKGDIAEGYSVSREKKESFPLTVTSAQKNPTAFYLCASTLLGQVSNQPQHFGDGTRLSIL.

The chain has TRBV6-1 and TRBJ2-3; D gene unclear. Trimming took off 1 base at V and 2 bases at J, with 13 bases between the two ends. This CDR3 comprises 16 residues. From germline, CDR1 is MNHNS and CDR2 SASEGT. The CDR3 DNA reads as TGTGCCAGCAGTGAAGTTGGAGCGAGCTTCACAGATACGCAGTATTTT. Its protein is CASSEVGASFTDTQYF.